This TCR beta chain was recorded in a study of blood T cells in healthy people across ages. Overall study findings and caveats: It was held that diversity estimates obtained from one million T cells represented underestimates.

Alongside a J-beta primer mix, a sample-barcoded 5' primer served in a second PCR lasting roughly 7 to 12 cycles. Using its own MiXCR run on the 5' RACE reads, TCRdb lists one record per CDR3 protein. Of over a million distinct CDR3 sequences detected, 35% to 45% appear once; the ten largest clones hold roughly 7.9%. This clonotype was recorded once. What it binds is unknown. This CDR3 is 19 amino acids long. Trimming pared 1 base from V and 1 base from J, leaving 23 bases between. Germline CDR1 reads SGDLS; CDR2 reads YYNGEE. Isolated PBMCs totaled at least 6 million in each sample. This clonotype originated in a woman under 30 in good health. This chain joins TRBV9 and TRBJ1-1; D uncertain. The specimen was blood. CDR3 amino acids: CASSVNPNSLGDQNTEAFF. The CDR3 DNA is TGTGCCAGCAGCGTAAACCCCAATTCATTAGGCGACCAGAACACTGAAGCTTTCTTT.